This passage covers 11 T cell receptor beta chains from one sample sequenced in a study of response to subunit inactivated influenza vaccine. TCRdb reprocessed the RT-PCR reads via MiXCR and lists one record per CDR3 protein. The sample includes roughly 520,000 distinct CDR3 sequences, about 25% of them seen just once. The sequencing used CD4+ T cells sorted from PBMCs, collected roughly 5 days after vaccination. The receptors derive from a man aged 50-60 years who received an inactivated influenza vaccine.

The rearrangement links TRBV27 to TRBJ2-7, with D perhaps TRBD1 (6 bases). V was pared by 4 bases and J by 3 bases, with 13 bases between. Germline V gene sequence: CDR1 MNHEY, CDR2 SMNVEV (reference sequence). The CDR3 is made up of 14 amino acids. CDR3 in amino acids: CASSYPTGYYEQYF. The CDR3 DNA is TGTGCCAGCAGTTACCCGACAGGTTACTACGAGCAGTACTTC.

The chain combines TRBV6-2 or TRBV6-3 with TRBJ1-5, with D perhaps matching TRBD1 (6 bases). V dropped 7 bases and J dropped 0 bases, with 19 bases sitting between them. This CDR3 contains 17 residues. Germline lookup yields CDR1 MNHEY and CDR2 SVGEGT. The CDR3 sequence is CASTYDRTAVSNQPQHF. The CDR3, as DNA: TGTGCCAGCACCTACGATCGGACAGCCGTTAGCAATCAGCCCCAGCATTTT.

The V call is TRBV3-1, the J call TRBJ2-5; the match to TRBD1 covers 8 bases. Germline-derived CDR1 and CDR2 are LGHDT and YNNKEL (reference sequence). The CDR3 spans 13 residues. The V gene end was trimmed by 3 bases and the J gene end by 4 bases; junction bases not matched to a gene: 1. Here the CDR3 DNA reads TGTGCCAGCAGCCATACAGGGGGAGAGACCCAGTACTTC. Translating it yields CASSHTGGETQYF.

This clonotype was seen many times. The chain is built from TRBV12-3 or TRBV12-4 and TRBJ2-7; D is possibly TRBD2 (6 bases). The CDR3 has 13 residues. The ends were cut back, 10 bases at V and 0 bases at J, with 13 bases in the middle. CDR3 bases: TGTGCCACCCCACTCGGGAGCTCCTACGAGCAGTACTTC. It translates to CATPLGSSYEQYF.

The chain carries TRBV20-1 and TRBJ2-5, with D perhaps TRBD1 or TRBD2 (6 bases each). The CDR3 totals 14 residues. V was shortened by 2 bases and J by 1 base, with 11 bases between the two germline ends. From germline, CDR1 is DFQATT and CDR2 SNEGSKA (reference sequence). DNA of the CDR3: TGCAGTGCTAGAAGGGGGGCGGGCCAAGAGACCCAGTACTTC. This translates into CSARRGAGQETQYF.

The V gene is TRBV20-1, the J gene TRBJ2-7; 12 bases are shared with TRBD2. After removal of 5 bases from V and 1 base from J, the junction contained 3 bases not matched to a gene. The germline V gene has CDR1 DFQATT and CDR2 SNEGSKA (reference sequence). The CDR3 runs to 14 residues. The CDR3 is CSAFGLAGSYEQYF. In nucleotides, the CDR3 is TGCAGTGCTTTCGGACTAGCGGGGTCCTACGAGCAGTACTTC.

This clonotype came up a few times. The gene calls are TRBV20-1 and TRBJ2-3; D not resolved. CDR3 length: 14 amino acids. Per germline, CDR1 DFQATT and CDR2 SNEGSKA (reference sequence). Between the trimmed V and J ends, which lost 1 base and 4 bases, there was a span of 12 bases. CDR3 sequence reads: CSARVLGSPDTQYF. CDR3 nucleotides: TGCAGTGCTAGAGTTTTGGGCAGCCCAGATACGCAGTATTTT.

There are a few counts of this clonotype. The V call is TRBV20-1, the J call TRBJ2-5; D is unresolved. V lost 1 base and J 6 bases, leaving 9 bases between the germline ends. There are 12 residues in the CDR3. The germline V gene encodes CDR1 DFQATT and CDR2 SNEGSKA (reference sequence). The CDR3 loop is CSARVGYKTQYF. As DNA, the CDR3 is TGCAGTGCTAGAGTTGGTTATAAGACCCAGTACTTC.

This rearrangement joins TRBV12-3 or TRBV12-4 to TRBJ2-1, with 13 bases matching TRBD2. V lost 5 bases to trimming and J lost 8 bases; unmatched junction nucleotides: 9. The CDR3 spans 16 residues. CDR3 nucleotides: TGTGCCAGCAGTCACCTGACTAGCGGGAGGAGGGATGAGCAGTTCTTC. This translates into CASSHLTSGRRDEQFF.

In this sample, this clonotype turned up a few times. The V call is TRBV7-9, the J call TRBJ2-3; 7 positions match TRBD1. The germline gives CDR1 SEHNR, CDR2 FQNEAQ (reference sequence). The CDR3 is made up of 11 amino acids. The V and J ends lost 5 bases and 12 bases, in that order; junction bases with no gene match: 5. CDR3 nucleotide sequence: TGTGCCAGCAGCGCTGGGACAGCTCAGTATTTT. Its translation is CASSAGTAQYF.

The chain joins TRBV9 to TRBJ2-3; 8 nucleotides line up with TRBD2. This CDR3 has 15 amino acids. J gave up 2 bases and V 3 bases, and 5 bases lay outside the gene matches. Germline V lookup: CDR1 SGDLS, CDR2 YYNGEE. The CDR3 sequence: CASSGSGGVTDTQYF. The CDR3 nucleotides are TGTGCCAGCAGCGGAAGCGGGGGCGTCACAGATACGCAGTATTTT.